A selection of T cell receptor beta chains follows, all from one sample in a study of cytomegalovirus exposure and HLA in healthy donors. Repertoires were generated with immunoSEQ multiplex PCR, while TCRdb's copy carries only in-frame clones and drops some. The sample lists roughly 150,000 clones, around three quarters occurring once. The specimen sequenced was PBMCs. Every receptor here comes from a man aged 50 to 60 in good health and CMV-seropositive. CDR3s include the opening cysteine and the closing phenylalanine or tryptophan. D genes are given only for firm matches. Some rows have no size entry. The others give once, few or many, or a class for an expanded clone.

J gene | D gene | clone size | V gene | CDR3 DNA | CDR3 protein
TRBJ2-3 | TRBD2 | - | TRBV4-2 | TGTGCCAGCAGCCAAGGGGAGGGGACAGATACGCAGTATTTT | CASSQGEGTDTQYF
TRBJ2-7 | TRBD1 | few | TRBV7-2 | TGTGCCAGCAGCTTAGCAGGACAGGGGGTCTACGAGCAGTACTTC | CASSLAGQGVYEQYF
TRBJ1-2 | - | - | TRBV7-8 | TGTGCCAGCGGAAACAGATGGTTTAACTATGGCTACACCTTC | CASGNRWFNYGYTF
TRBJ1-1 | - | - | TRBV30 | TGTGCCGGAACCAGGGAAACTGAAGCTTTCTTT | CAGTRETEAFF
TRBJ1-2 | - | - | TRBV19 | TGTGCCAGTAACCCAACTGCCGGGATCCACTATGGCTACACCTTC | CASNPTAGIHYGYTF
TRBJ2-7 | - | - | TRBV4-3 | TGCGCCAGCAGCCAAGCCAGGGGCGACGAGCAGTACTTC | CASSQARGDEQYF
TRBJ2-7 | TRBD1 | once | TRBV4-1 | TGCGCCAGCAGCCAAGCAGGGGGCGCGACATCCTACGAGCAGTACTTC | CASSQAGGATSYEQYF
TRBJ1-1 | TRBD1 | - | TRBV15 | TGTGCCACCTGCCCAGGACAGGGGTCGATCACTGAAGCTTTCTTT | CATCPGQGSITEAFF
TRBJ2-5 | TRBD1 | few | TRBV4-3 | TGCGCCAGCAGCCAAGATCAGGGGGCTCGGGAGACCCAGTACTTC | CASSQDQGARETQYF
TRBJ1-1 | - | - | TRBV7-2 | TGTGCCAGCAGCTTAAGTTGGGCAGGGTTCACTGAAGCTTTCTTT | CASSLSWAGFTEAFF
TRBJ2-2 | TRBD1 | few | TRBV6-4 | TGTGCCAGCAGTGGACAGGGGAACGGGGAGCTGTTTTTT | CASSGQGNGELFF
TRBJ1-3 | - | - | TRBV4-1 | TGCGCCAGCAGCCAAGGCGAGGCGCGGGGCGCTCCTGGAAACACCATATATTTT | CASSQGEARGAPGNTIYF
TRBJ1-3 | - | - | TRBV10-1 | TGCGCCAGCAGTGATAGACAAGATGGAAACACCATATATTTT | CASSDRQDGNTIYF
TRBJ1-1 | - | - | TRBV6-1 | TGTGCCAGCAGTGAAGCGAGAAGGAACACTGAAGCTTTCTTT | CASSEARRNTEAFF
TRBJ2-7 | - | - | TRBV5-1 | TGCGCCAGCAGCCCGGGCGGGACAGCCTACGAGCAGTACTTC | CASSPGGTAYEQYF
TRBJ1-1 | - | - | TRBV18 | TGTGCCAGCTCACACTCTAAGAACACTGAAGCTTTCTTT | CASSHSKNTEAFF
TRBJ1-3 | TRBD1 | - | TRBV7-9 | TGTGCCTCCGGGACAGACCTTGGAAACACCATATATTTT | CASGTDLGNTIYF
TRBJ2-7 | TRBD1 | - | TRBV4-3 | TGCGCCAGCAGCCAAGGGACAGGGAAATACGAGCAGTACTTC | CASSQGTGKYEQYF
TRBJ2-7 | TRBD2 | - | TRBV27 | TGTGCCAGCAGTTCCAGAGGGCTAGCGGGTGGATACGAGCAGTACTTC | CASSSRGLAGGYEQYF
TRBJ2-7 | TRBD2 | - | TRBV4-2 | TGTGCCAGCAGCCAAGGTGCTAGCGGGGGGCGCAACTACGAGCAGTACTTC | CASSQGASGGRNYEQYF
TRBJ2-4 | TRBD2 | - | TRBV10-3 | TGTGCCATCAGTCCCAGGACTAGCGGGGGGCTAGCCAAAAACATTCAGTACTTC | CAISPRTSGGLAKNIQYF
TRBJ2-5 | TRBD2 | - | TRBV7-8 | TGTGCCAGCAGCTTAGGGGAGACTAGCGGGGACTACTTC | CASSLGETSGDYF
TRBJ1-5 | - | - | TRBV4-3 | TGCGCCAGCAGCCATGTACAGGGAGAGCCCCAGCATTTT | CASSHVQGEPQHF
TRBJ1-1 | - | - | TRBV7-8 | TGTGCCAGCAGCTTAGGGCTAGGATACGAAGCTTTCTTT | CASSLGLGYEAFF
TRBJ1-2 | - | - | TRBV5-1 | TGCGCCAGCAGCTTGGTGGGAGGGTATCTATCTGGCTATGGCTACACCTTC | CASSLVGGYLSGYGYTF
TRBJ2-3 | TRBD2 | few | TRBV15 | TGTGCCACGACGGGGGGGCCCGGCACAGATACGCAGTATTTT | CATTGGPGTDTQYF
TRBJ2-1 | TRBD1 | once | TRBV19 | TGTGCCAGTAGGACAGGGTTCCTTGACGAGCAGTTCTTC | CASRTGFLDEQFF
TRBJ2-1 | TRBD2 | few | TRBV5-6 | TGTGCCAGCAGCTACGGGACTAGCGGGGCCTACAATGAGCAGTTCTTC | CASSYGTSGAYNEQFF
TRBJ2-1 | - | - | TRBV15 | TGTGCCACCAGCAGAGATCGCGGCAGGGCCTCCTACAATGAGCAGTTCTTC | CATSRDRGRASYNEQFF
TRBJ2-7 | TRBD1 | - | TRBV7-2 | TGTGCCAGCAGCTTACCCGGGACAGGCTCCTACGAGCAGTACTTC | CASSLPGTGSYEQYF
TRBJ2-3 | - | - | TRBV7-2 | TGTGCCAGCAGCTTTTGGGGACTGACATCTAGCACAGATACGCAGTATTTT | CASSFWGLTSSTDTQYF
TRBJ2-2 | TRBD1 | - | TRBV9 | TGTGCCAGCGGTCCTGGGACAGGGGGCCGGAAAGGTTCGAACACCGGGGAGCTGTTTTTT | CASGPGTGGRKGSNTGELFF
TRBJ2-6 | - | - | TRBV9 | TGTGCCAGCAGCGTAGAGAGCTCTGGGGCCAACGTCCTGACTTTC | CASSVESSGANVLTF
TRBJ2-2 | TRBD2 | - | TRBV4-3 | TGCGCCAGCAGCCAAAGAGTCGGGACTAGCGGCGGGGAGCTGTTTTTT | CASSQRVGTSGGELFF
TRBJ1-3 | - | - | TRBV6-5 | TGTGCCAGCAGTTACAGGGAGGCTGGAAACACCATATATTTT | CASSYREAGNTIYF
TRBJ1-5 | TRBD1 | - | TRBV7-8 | TGTGCCAGCAGCTTAAGAGGACAGGGCAGACAGCCCCAGCATTTT | CASSLRGQGRQPQHF
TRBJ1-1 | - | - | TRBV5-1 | TGCGCCAGCAGCTGGGACATCATGAACACTGAAGCTTTCTTT | CASSWDIMNTEAFF
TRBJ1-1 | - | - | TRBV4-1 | TGCGCCAGCAGCCAACCAGCGGGAGTAGAGGGCACTGAAGCTTTCTTT | CASSQPAGVEGTEAFF
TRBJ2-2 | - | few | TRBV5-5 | TGTGCCAGCAGCTTGGACGGGGCCGGGGAGCTGTTTTTT | CASSLDGAGELFF
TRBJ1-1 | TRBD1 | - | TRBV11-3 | TGTGCCAGCAGCTTAACAGGGGGCAACACTGAAGCTTTCTTT | CASSLTGGNTEAFF
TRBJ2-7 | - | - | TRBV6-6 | TGTGCCAGCAGTTACTCTAAGGGGCTGCAGCAGTACTTC | CASSYSKGLQQYF
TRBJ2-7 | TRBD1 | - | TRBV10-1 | TGCGCCAGCGGCGGGACAGGGGTGTACGAGCAGTACTTC | CASGGTGVYEQYF
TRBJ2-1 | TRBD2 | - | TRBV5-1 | TGCGCCAGCAGCCCGGGACTAGCGGGGGGAGCCGGTTACAATGAGCAGTTCTTC | CASSPGLAGGAGYNEQFF
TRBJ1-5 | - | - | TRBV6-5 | TGTGCCAGCAGCCCCGTCGGCAATCAGCCCCAGCATTTT | CASSPVGNQPQHF
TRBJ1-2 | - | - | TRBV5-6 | TGTGCCAGCAGCTCTCGGACAGCGTCAAACTATGGCTACACCTTC | CASSSRTASNYGYTF